These 17 T cell receptor beta chains were all obtained from the same sample, sequenced in a study of cytomegalovirus exposure and HLA in healthy donors (dated by TCRdb to about 2017). The receptor library was made with the immunoSEQ multiplex PCR assay. TCRdb re-hosts the immuneACCESS table, in-frame sequences only. Its copies lack some clones; in the studies checked, an unresolved V gene accounts for under half of them, and the cause for the rest is not known. A total of about 160,000 clones appear in this sample, approximately 87% of them only once. The ten largest clones add up to 4.5% to 7% of the sample. The specimen sequenced was PBMCs. These TCRs come from a woman in her twenties or thirties in good health and CMV-seronegative.

V gene TRBV7-2 combines with J gene TRBJ1-6; the D is unclear. V shed 1 base and J shed 7 bases, with 11 bases lying between them. Germline CDR1 is SGHTA and CDR2 is FQGNSA. This CDR3 has 15 residues. The CDR3 DNA reads TGTGCCAGCAGCTTAGTGCGGGGTGGGAATTCACCCCTCCACTTT. Protein product: CASSLVRGGNSPLHF. Full variable domain (remainder filled in from reference TRBV7-2 and TRBJ1-6): GAGVSQSPSNKVTEKGKDVELRCDPISGHTALYWYRQSLGQGLEFLIYFQGNSAPDKSGLPSDRFSAERTGGSVSTLTIQRTQQEDSAVYLCASSLVRGGNSPLHFGNGTRLTVT.

The rearrangement joins TRBV5-5 to TRBJ2-2, with D maybe TRBD1 (6 bases). V was shortened by 5 bases and J by 6 bases, with 11 bases between the two germline ends. Germline assignment: CDR1 SGHKS and CDR2 YYEKEE (reference sequence). CDR3 length: 13 amino acids. DNA for the CDR3: TGTGCCAGCAGGAACAGGGAAGCCGGGGAGCTGTTTTTT. This encodes CASRNREAGELFF.

V usage is TRBV19 and J usage is TRBJ2-7, with D perhaps matching TRBD2 (6 bases). Deletions cut 5 bases from V and 6 bases from J, with 11 bases between. Germline V gene data show CDR1 as LNHDA and CDR2 as SQIVND (reference sequence). CDR3 length: 12 amino acids. CDR3 in DNA: TGTGCCAGTAGTTATCGGGGGACCGAGCAGTACTTC. Protein: CASSYRGTEQYF. Together with reference TRBV19 and TRBJ2-7, the CDR3 gives the full variable domain: DGGITQSPKYLFRKEGQNVTLSCEQNLNHDAMYWYRQDPGQGLRLIYYSQIVNDFQKGDIAEGYSVSREKKESFPLTVTSAQKNPTAFYLCASSYRGTEQYFGPGTRLTVT.

The chain employs TRBV28 and TRBJ1-1; 7 bases are a match to TRBD1. The ends lost 6 bases at V and 5 bases at J; junction bases unmatched: 15. The length of the CDR3 is 16 residues. The V gene's germline CDR1 is MDHEN and CDR2 SYDVKM. The CDR3 loop is CASSPPLGRGRTEAFF. The CDR3 DNA is TGTGCCAGCAGCCCTCCCCTTGGGAGGGGGCGTACTGAAGCTTTCTTT.

The chain employs TRBV15 and TRBJ2-1, with D perhaps assigned TRBD1 or TRBD2 (5 bases each). The CDR3 contains 15 residues. Germline V gene sequence: CDR1 LNHNV, CDR2 YYDKDF (reference sequence). V shed 6 bases and J shed 0 bases, with 12 bases lying between them. This CDR3 reads CATRGPADSYNEQFF. The CDR3 nucleotides read TGTGCCACCAGGGGGCCAGCGGACTCCTACAATGAGCAGTTCTTC.

The rearrangement uses TRBV4-3 and TRBJ1-2; tentatively, D is TRBD1 (6 bases). The CDR3 spans 16 residues. With 1 base removed from V and 3 bases from J, the gap between germline ends came to 15 bases. In germline, CDR1 is LGHNA, CDR2 YSLEER. This CDR3 is CASSQGRRTDYYGYTF. The DNA of the CDR3 is TGCGCCAGCAGCCAAGGACGGAGGACAGACTACTATGGCTACACCTTC.

This clone was picked up one time. The chain couples TRBV4-3 to TRBJ1-2; no clear D. Trimming cost V 2 bases and J 6 bases, with 22 bases left between them. The CDR3 consists of 17 residues. From germline, CDR1 is LGHNA and CDR2 YSLEER. Here the CDR3 DNA reads TGCGCCAGCAGCCAATTTCCCCTCGAAGGCCCCGGCCATGGCTACACCTTC. Its protein is CASSQFPLEGPGHGYTF.

V gene TRBV19 combines with J gene TRBJ1-5; weak D call: TRBD1 (6 bases). The CDR3 totals 14 residues. Germline loops: CDR1 LNHDA, CDR2 SQIVND (reference sequence). V was trimmed by 9 bases and J by 1 base, leaving 13 bases between them. The CDR3 sequence: CASTGFLSNQPQHF. CDR3 DNA: TGTGCCAGCACAGGGTTCCTCAGCAATCAGCCCCAGCATTTT.

The chain recombines TRBV6-4 with TRBJ2-1; D is possibly TRBD1 (5 bases). Trimming stripped 3 bases from V and 3 bases from J, with 18 bases between. This CDR3 spans 17 amino acids. Germline V gives CDR1 MRHNA, CDR2 SNTAGT. The CDR3 loop is CASSEYELQGFYNEQFF. The CDR3 DNA sequence: TGTGCCAGCAGTGAATACGAACTGCAGGGATTCTACAATGAGCAGTTCTTC.

The chain carries TRBV7-8 and TRBJ2-2; D is uncertain. Germline assignment: CDR1 SGHVS and CDR2 FQNEAQ. V lost 5 bases to trimming and J lost 4 bases, with 8 bases between them. The CDR3 length is 13 residues. CDR3 DNA sequence: TGTGCCAGCAGCCGATGGGTCACCGGGGAGCTGTTTTTT. Translating it yields CASSRWVTGELFF.

In this sample, this clone turned up a few times. The rearrangement joins TRBV12-5 to TRBJ1-2; tentatively, D is TRBD1 (5 bases). The V gene's germline CDR1 is LGHNT and CDR2 FRNRAP. The V and J ends lost 7 bases and 6 bases respectively, with 12 bases between them. The CDR3 sequence is 12 residues long. Here the CDR3 DNA reads TGTGCTAGTGCCGGGGACGAGGATGGCTACACCTTC. Its translation: CASAGDEDGYTF.

The gene calls are TRBV9 and TRBJ2-1; tentatively, D is TRBD2 (6 bases). The CDR3 has 15 residues. CDR1 is SGDLS, CDR2 YYNGEE, per germline. V lost 3 bases and J 0 bases, leaving 10 bases between the germline ends. CDR3 sequence reads: CASSADSGSYNEQFF. Here the CDR3 DNA reads TGTGCCAGCAGCGCAGATAGCGGCTCCTACAATGAGCAGTTCTTC.

This clone was detected only a few times. This sequence joins TRBV20-1 and TRBJ1-5; D call uncertain. The CDR3 consists of 11 residues. Germline V gives CDR1 DFQATT, CDR2 SNEGSKA (reference sequence). Trimming removed 1 base at V and 8 bases at J, with 6 bases between. The chain's CDR3 is CSARVGKPQHF. In DNA, the CDR3 is TGCAGTGCTAGAGTCGGGAAGCCCCAGCATTTT.

This clone appeared a few times. V and J are TRBV19 and TRBJ1-6; 10 positions match TRBD1. This CDR3 region has 16 residues. Germline CDR1 reads LNHDA; CDR2 reads SQIVND (reference sequence). The J segment lost 9 bases and the V segment lost 8 bases, leaving 13 bases of the junction unmatched. The CDR3: CASAMTPGTGASPLHF. CDR3 in DNA: TGTGCCAGTGCTATGACCCCGGGGACAGGGGCTTCACCCCTCCACTTT. The whole variable domain, remainder taken from reference TRBV19 and TRBJ1-6, is DGGITQSPKYLFRKEGQNVTLSCEQNLNHDAMYWYRQDPGQGLRLIYYSQIVNDFQKGDIAEGYSVSREKKESFPLTVTSAQKNPTAFYLCASAMTPGTGASPLHFGNGTRLTVT.

The rearrangement uses TRBV5-1 and TRBJ1-2, with 11 bases fitting TRBD1. Germline-derived CDR1 and CDR2 are SGHRS and YFSETQ. CDR3 length: 14 residues. The ends lost 8 bases at V and 5 bases at J; junction bases unmatched: 8. The CDR3 loop reads CARAGGQGAYGYTF. In DNA, the CDR3 is TGCGCCAGGGCTGGAGGACAGGGGGCTTATGGCTACACCTTC. The entire variable domain, with the rest obtained from reference TRBV5-1 and TRBJ1-2, is as follows: KAGVTQTPRYLIKTRGQQVTLSCSPISGHRSVSWYQQTPGQGLQFLFEYFSETQRNKGNFPGRFSGRQFSNSRSEMNVSTLELGDSALYLCARAGGQGAYGYTFGSGTRLTVV.

In its sample, this clone was seen once. The rearrangement links TRBV7-9 to TRBJ2-3, with D perhaps being TRBD1 or TRBD2 (6 bases each). V was clipped by 2 bases and J by 0 bases, with 12 bases between them. Germline V gene data show CDR1 as SEHNR and CDR2 as FQNEAQ (reference sequence). This CDR3 comprises 16 residues. The CDR3 DNA follows: TGTGCCAGCAGCTTAATCTCGGGGGCTAGCACAGATACGCAGTATTTT. Translated, it gives CASSLISGASTDTQYF.

The chain uses TRBV4-3 and TRBJ2-5; a weak D match, TRBD2 (5 bases). This CDR3 has 16 residues. V was trimmed by 3 bases and J by 5 bases, leaving 19 bases between them. Germline V gene data show CDR1 as LGHNA and CDR2 as YSLEER. CDR3 DNA: TGCGCCAGCAGCCAGTCCCACGCCGTATGGAGGGAGACCCAGTACTTC. This gives the protein CASSQSHAVWRETQYF.